A single sample is the source of the 30 T cell receptor beta chains below, sequenced in a study of cytomegalovirus exposure and HLA in healthy donors. With 60 Vbeta and 13 Jbeta primers, the PCR was carried out. Using immunoSEQ multiplex PCR, the repertoire was profiled, and TCRdb retains in-frame clones only, with some absent. The repertoire holds 140,000 or so clones, with around 66% as singletons. Sequencing was performed on PBMCs. The receptors shown here come from a woman aged 60-75 years in good health and CMV-seronegative.

V and J are TRBV29-1 and TRBJ2-1; no reliable D call. Looked up from germline, CDR1 is SQVTM and CDR2 is ANQGSEA. Between the trimmed V and J ends, which lost 7 bases and 5 bases, there was a span of 12 bases. The CDR3 runs 12 residues. CDR3 sequence (DNA): TGCAGCGCTACTACACGGAACAATGAGCAGTTCTTC. This translates into CSATTRNNEQFF.

The chain joins TRBV19 to TRBJ1-5, with 9 nucleotides matching TRBD1. There are 17 residues in the CDR3. Per the germline V gene, CDR1 is LNHDA and CDR2 is SQIVND (reference sequence). The junction had 9 bases not matched to a gene; V was cut back by 5 bases and J by 1 base. The CDR3 region is CASSPPGTGKSNQPQHF. DNA of the CDR3: TGTGCCAGTAGTCCACCCGGGACAGGGAAGAGCAATCAGCCCCAGCATTTT.

J is TRBJ2-6 and V is TRBV7-2, with 7 bases fitting TRBD2. V was clipped by 1 base and J by 1 base; unmatched bases: 7. CDR3 length equals 18 residues. The germline gives CDR1 SGHTA, CDR2 FQGNSA. Here the CDR3 DNA reads TGTGCCAGCAGCTTAGGGCCGGTGGGAGGGTCTGGGGCCAACGTCCTGACTTTC. Translation: CASSLGPVGGSGANVLTF.

This clone has a handful of counts. The chain joins TRBV5-1 to TRBJ1-2; 12 bases agree with TRBD1. The V segment lost 4 bases and the J segment 4 bases; nucleotides outside the gene matches: 8. Germline V gives CDR1 SGHRS, CDR2 YFSETQ. This CDR3 contains 16 residues. Written as DNA, the CDR3 is TGCGCCAGCAGCATAACCGGGACAGGGGGCGGCTATGGCTACACCTTC. The encoded protein is CASSITGTGGGYGYTF. Full variable domain (rest looked up from reference TRBV5-1 and TRBJ1-2): KAGVTQTPRYLIKTRGQQVTLSCSPISGHRSVSWYQQTPGQGLQFLFEYFSETQRNKGNFPGRFSGRQFSNSRSEMNVSTLELGDSALYLCASSITGTGGGYGYTFGSGTRLTVV.

J is TRBJ2-1 and V is TRBV5-1, with TRBD2 matching 8 bases. This CDR3 spans 15 amino acids. Germline V gene data show CDR1 as SGHRS and CDR2 as YFSETQ. The trim removed 2 bases at V and 0 bases at J, leaving 1 base unmatched. This CDR3 is CASSFAGGSYNEQFF. For the CDR3, the DNA is TGCGCCAGCAGCTTTGCGGGAGGCTCCTACAATGAGCAGTTCTTC. The whole variable domain, filled in from reference TRBV5-1 and TRBJ2-1, reads KAGVTQTPRYLIKTRGQQVTLSCSPISGHRSVSWYQQTPGQGLQFLFEYFSETQRNKGNFPGRFSGRQFSNSRSEMNVSTLELGDSALYLCASSFAGGSYNEQFFGPGTRLTVL.

The chain uses TRBV7-9 and TRBJ2-1; D may be TRBD1 (6 bases). Trimming removed 0 bases from V and 4 bases from J, with 7 bases in between. Germline loops: CDR1 SEHNR, CDR2 FQNEAQ (reference sequence). This CDR3 has 14 residues. CDR3 nucleotide sequence: TGTGCCAGCAGCTTAGCACAGGGTTACAATGAGCAGTTCTTC. Translation: CASSLAQGYNEQFF.

The J gene is TRBJ1-3, the V gene TRBV7-2; D is unresolved. Trimming left V 2 bases short and J 0 bases short, with 14 bases between. The CDR3 runs to 17 residues. Per the germline V gene, CDR1 is SGHTA and CDR2 is FQGNSA. The CDR3 region has the DNA TGTGCCAGCAGCTTACTGGCCTGGGCTACCTCTGGAAACACCATATATTTT. Translated: CASSLLAWATSGNTIYF.

This clone appeared a few times. The genes are TRBV19 and TRBJ1-5; 10 bases align to TRBD1. CDR3 length: 16 amino acids. In germline, CDR1 is LNHDA, CDR2 SQIVND (reference sequence). V shed 6 bases and J 2 bases; nucleotides not matched to a gene: 7. The CDR3, as DNA: TGTGCCAGTAGCCGGGACAGGGGAGAGGGCAATCAGCCCCAGCATTTT. Amino acids: CASSRDRGEGNQPQHF.

The J gene is TRBJ2-7, the V gene TRBV9; D is possibly TRBD2 (8 bases). The CDR3 contains 15 residues. The V end was cut by 3 bases, the J end by 7 bases, with 20 bases between. Germline assignment: CDR1 SGDLS and CDR2 YYNGEE. The CDR3 sequence is CASSAREEGGGEQYF. The CDR3 coding sequence is TGTGCCAGCAGCGCGCGGGAGGAAGGGGGCGGGGAGCAGTACTTC. The full variable domain, in which reference TRBV9 and TRBJ2-7 provide the parts outside the CDR3, is DSGVTQTPKHLITATGQRVTLRCSPRSGDLSVYWYQQSLDQGLQFLIQYYNGEERAKGNILERFSAQQFPDLHSELNLSSLELGDSALYFCASSAREEGGGEQYFGPGTRLTVT.

This chain joins TRBV5-1 and TRBJ1-2; a possible D gene is TRBD1 (5 bases). Germline CDR1 SGHRS, CDR2 YFSETQ. Deletions cut 0 bases from V and 5 bases from J, with 11 bases between. This CDR3 spans 14 amino acids. CDR3 region: CASSLGSGVYGYTF. CDR3 sequence (DNA): TGCGCCAGCAGCTTGGGGTCGGGGGTATATGGCTACACCTTC.

This clone has more than one count but fewer than ten. The chain couples TRBV27 to TRBJ2-5, with a weak D call TRBD1 (6 bases). TRBJ2-7 matches the DNA end more closely, so the J call is doubtful. The CDR3 loop spans 14 amino acids. Germline V gene data show CDR1 as MNHEY and CDR2 as SMNVEV (reference sequence). As DNA, the CDR3 is TGTGCCAGCAACCCTCACAGGGCCAACTACGAGCAGTACTTC. Amino acids: CASNPHRANYEQYF.

The CDR3 DNA reads as TGTGCCAGCAGCTTTGGCGGGGGCCTCTACGAGCAGTACTTC. Amino acid sequence: CASSFGGGLYEQYF. The J gene is TRBJ2-7, the V gene TRBV7-8; D is possibly TRBD2 (7 bases). The CDR3 totals 14 residues. Germline V gene sequence: CDR1 SGHVS, CDR2 FQNEAQ. V was pared by 3 bases and J by 3 bases, with 12 bases between.

The chain links TRBV19 to TRBJ1-5; D is unclear. V lost 2 bases and J lost 2, with 13 bases in between. Per germline, CDR1 LNHDA and CDR2 SQIVND (reference sequence). The CDR3 contains 16 residues. The CDR3 nucleotides read TGTGCCAGTAGTATAACGACTGGTTCGGGCAATCAGCCCCAGCATTTT. Encoded protein: CASSITTGSGNQPQHF.

The rearrangement joins TRBV6-5 to TRBJ1-2; TRBD1 matches 9 bases. Germline lookup yields CDR1 MNHEY and CDR2 SVGAGI. The CDR3 sequence is 13 residues long. Trimming cost V 4 bases and J 6 bases; bases outside gene matches: 3. The CDR3 sequence: CASSFGTGNGYTF. The CDR3 DNA follows: TGTGCCAGCAGTTTTGGGACAGGGAATGGCTACACCTTC.

This clone was counted once. The chain joins TRBV7-8 to TRBJ2-5, with a tentative D call TRBD1 (5 bases). The V end lost 1 base, the J end lost 4 bases, and 7 bases lay between the germline ends. The CDR3 totals 13 residues. Germline V CDR1 and CDR2: SGHVS, FQNEAQ. CDR3 sequence: CASSLGRAETQYF. CDR3 sequence (DNA): TGTGCCAGCAGCTTAGGCAGGGCAGAGACCCAGTACTTC.

The chain uses TRBV5-1 and TRBJ2-3; 9 positions match TRBD2. J was trimmed by 2 bases and V by 4 bases; bases with no gene match: 14. The CDR3 extends over 18 amino acids. Germline V CDR1 and CDR2: SGHRS, YFSETQ. The CDR3 reads CASSPGLAILGTTDTQYF. CDR3 bases: TGCGCCAGCAGCCCGGGACTAGCCATACTGGGTACCACAGATACGCAGTATTTT.

The rearrangement links TRBV2 to TRBJ2-7; D not resolved. The CDR3 runs 13 residues. The V gene lost 1 base and the J gene lost 6 bases, with 10 bases spanning the gap. Per germline, CDR1 SNHLY and CDR2 FYNNEI. The CDR3 DNA is TGTGCCAGCAGTGAAGACGGCCCGGGCGAGCAGTACTTC. It translates to CASSEDGPGEQYF. Combining the CDR3 with reference TRBV2 and TRBJ2-7 gives the whole variable domain EPEVTQTPSHQVTQMGQEVILRCVPISNHLYFYWYRQILGQKVEFLVSFYNNEISEKSEIFDDQFSVERPDGSNFTLKIRSTKLEDSAMYFCASSEDGPGEQYFGPGTRLTVT.

The gene calls are TRBV6-5 and TRBJ2-7; perhaps TRBD1 as D (8 bases). The germline CDR1 and CDR2 sequences are MNHEY and SVGAGI. This CDR3 region has 13 residues. The V and J ends lost 5 bases and 4 bases respectively, with 12 bases between them. CDR3 nucleotides: TGTGCCAGCAGTGTACAGGGGGGGTACGAGCAGTACTTC. It encodes CASSVQGGYEQYF.

This clone appeared a few times. This chain's CDR3 is CASSYSAEAAFF. The CDR3 nucleotides are TGTGCCAGCAGTTACTCGGCGGAGGCAGCTTTCTTT. The rearrangement joins TRBV6-5 to TRBJ1-1; no clear D. Trimming removed 0 bases at V and 10 bases at J, with 9 bases between. The germline gives CDR1 MNHEY, CDR2 SVGAGI. The CDR3 is 12 residues long.

This clone was counted a few times. The rearrangement links TRBV28 to TRBJ1-6, with TRBD1 as a possible D gene (6 bases). The V and J ends lost 5 bases and 8 bases respectively, with 13 bases between them. CDR1 is MDHEN and CDR2 is SYDVKM in the germline V gene. The CDR3 is 14 amino acids. Here the CDR3 DNA reads TGTGCCAGCAGTAGGGGGAACGGGTATTCACCCCTCCACTTT. As protein: CASSRGNGYSPLHF.

The CDR3 loop reads CASSSDRGLSPLHF. As DNA, the CDR3 is TGTGCCAGCAGCTCTGACAGGGGGCTTTCACCCCTCCACTTT. This chain uses TRBV5-6 with TRBJ1-6, with 10 bases that match TRBD1. Trimming at V came to 3 bases and at J to 9 bases, leaving 3 bases not matched to a gene. In germline, CDR1 is SGHDT, CDR2 YYEEEE. CDR3 length: 14 residues.

The V call is TRBV25-1, the J call TRBJ2-5; D gene unclear. V lost 6 bases and J 3 bases, leaving 14 bases between the germline ends. The CDR3 covers 14 residues. Germline CDR1 is MGHDK and CDR2 is SYGVNS. The CDR3 coding sequence is TGTGCCAGCAGCGAAATCCATACGGAAGAGACCCAGTACTTC. This translates into CASSEIHTEETQYF.

The gene calls are TRBV10-3 and TRBJ1-5; TRBD1 matches 8 bases. The CDR3 consists of 15 residues. V gave up 0 bases and J gave up 5 bases; unmatched junction bases: 3. Germline-derived CDR1 and CDR2 are ENHRY and SYGVKD. The CDR3 loop is CAISESGTGYQPQHF. Here the CDR3 DNA reads TGTGCCATCAGTGAGTCTGGGACAGGCTATCAGCCCCAGCATTTT.

The chain is built from TRBV5-1 and TRBJ2-5, with 11 bases fitting TRBD2. There are 16 residues in the CDR3. Trimming at V came to 2 bases and at J to 5 bases, leaving 8 bases not matched to a gene. CDR1 and CDR2 from the germline V gene are SGHRS and YFSETQ. The CDR3 loop is CASSLSLAGGLETQYF. In nucleotides, the CDR3 is TGCGCCAGCAGCTTAAGCCTAGCGGGGGGTTTGGAGACCCAGTACTTC.

The chain is built from TRBV28 and TRBJ2-7; 7 nucleotides line up with TRBD1. Germline lookup yields CDR1 MDHEN and CDR2 SYDVKM. Losses at the gene ends were 4 bases for V and 5 bases for J; bases not matched to a gene: 20. The CDR3 is 18 residues long. CDR3 sequence (DNA): TGTGCCAGCAGTTCATTAACGACAGGGCAGAACAGGGTCAACGAGCAGTACTTC. Its protein is CASSSLTTGQNRVNEQYF.

This clone was recorded a few times. This chain uses TRBV7-2 with TRBJ1-1, with TRBD1 matching over 7 bases. V lost 5 bases, J lost 2 bases, and 5 bases stayed unmatched. This CDR3 spans 14 amino acids. CDR1 is SGHTA and CDR2 is FQGNSA in the germline V gene. The CDR3: CASSLRGLNTEAFF. The DNA for the CDR3 is TGTGCCAGCAGCCTAAGGGGGCTAAACACTGAAGCTTTCTTT.

The chain is built from TRBV6-1 and TRBJ2-7, with D perhaps TRBD2 (5 bases). Trimming stripped 5 bases from V and 3 bases from J, with 11 bases between. Germline lookup yields CDR1 MNHNS and CDR2 SASEGT. This CDR3 has 13 residues. Written as DNA, the CDR3 is TGTGCCAGCAGTCTCGAGGGCCTCTACGAGCAGTACTTC. It yields the protein CASSLEGLYEQYF.

The V gene is TRBV7-8, the J gene TRBJ2-4; D is possibly TRBD2 (7 bases). V was clipped by 0 bases and J by 0 bases, with 12 bases between them. This CDR3 contains 17 residues. Looked up from germline, CDR1 is SGHVS and CDR2 is FQNEAQ. The CDR3 DNA follows: TGTGCCAGCAGCTTAGCGGGGGGGGCTCTAGCCAAAAACATTCAGTACTTC. Translating it yields CASSLAGGALAKNIQYF.

This chain connects TRBV27 to TRBJ2-7; 9 bases are shared with TRBD1. Looked up from germline, CDR1 is MNHEY and CDR2 is SMNVEV (reference sequence). V shed 10 bases, J shed 7 bases, and the junction held 26 bases outside the gene matches. This CDR3 spans 18 amino acids. The CDR3 region is CATKPRTGATTTAREQYF. The CDR3 DNA sequence: TGTGCCACCAAACCCCGGACAGGGGCCACCACTACCGCTCGTGAGCAGTACTTC.

This chain joins TRBV7-6 and TRBJ2-3, with 11 nucleotides matching TRBD2. V lost 3 bases to trimming and J lost 6 bases; unmatched junction nucleotides: 11. The V gene's germline CDR1 is SGHVS and CDR2 FNYEAQ. The CDR3 is 17 amino acids. CDR3 sequence (DNA): TGTGCCAGCAGCTTCCCCTTTAGCGGGGGGGCCGGGGATACGCAGTATTTT. It encodes CASSFPFSGGAGDTQYF.